This passage covers 9 T cell receptor beta chains from one sample sequenced in a study of cytomegalovirus exposure and HLA in healthy donors. PCR was performed using 60 Vbeta and 13 Jbeta primers. Clones were read by immunoSEQ multiplex PCR, and TCRdb kept only the in-frame ones, dropping some. In the table there are some 130,000 clones, approximately 61% of which are singletons. The sequenced sample was PBMCs. Source of these receptors: a human donor in good health.

The chain combines TRBV6-1 with TRBJ2-7, with 7 bases identical to TRBD2. The trim removed 4 bases at V and 6 bases at J, leaving 6 bases unmatched. CDR3 length: 13 residues. From germline, CDR1 is MNHNS and CDR2 SASEGT. CDR3 nucleotides: TGTGCCAGCAGTGGGGGGGGGTCGGGCGAGCAGTACTTC. It yields the protein CASSGGGSGEQYF.

This rearrangement joins TRBV18 to TRBJ2-3, with unresolved D. Between the trimmed V and J ends, which lost 0 bases and 6 bases, there was a span of 19 bases. CDR3 size: 17 residues. Germline-derived CDR1 and CDR2 are KGHSH and LQKENI. For the CDR3, the DNA is TGTGCCAGCTCACCACCGTTAAGCCAAGACACTGGGGATACGCAGTATTTT. This codes for CASSPPLSQDTGDTQYF. Combining the CDR3 with reference TRBV18 and TRBJ2-3 gives the whole variable domain NAGVMQNPRHLVRRRGQEARLRCSPMKGHSHVYWYRQLPEEGLKFMVYLQKENIIDESGMPKERFSAEFPKEGPSILRIQQVVRGDSAAYFCASSPPLSQDTGDTQYFGPGTRLTVL.

The chain couples TRBV15 to TRBJ2-7, with TRBD2 matching 14 bases. J gave up 4 bases and V 3 bases, and 2 bases lay outside the gene matches. The CDR3 is 15 residues long. Germline loops: CDR1 LNHNV, CDR2 YYDKDF (reference sequence). CDR3 residues: CATSRGTSGRYEQYF. The CDR3 DNA is TGTGCCACCAGCAGGGGGACTAGCGGGAGATACGAGCAGTACTTC.

CDR3 sequence reads: CASSETGGGYEQYF. The DNA for the CDR3 is TGTGCCAGCAGTGAAACAGGGGGAGGGTACGAGCAGTACTTC. V gene TRBV25-1 combines with J gene TRBJ2-7, with D possibly matching TRBD1 (8 bases). The V end lost 2 bases, the J end lost 4 bases, and 12 bases lay between the germline ends. The CDR3 has 14 residues. Germline V CDR1 and CDR2: MGHDK, SYGVNS.

This chain connects TRBV9 to TRBJ2-7; D perhaps matches TRBD2 (7 bases). This CDR3 comprises 14 residues. V was cut by 3 bases and J by 4 bases, with 14 bases left in between. Germline loops: CDR1 SGDLS, CDR2 YYNGEE. The CDR3 region is CASSAGGREYEQYF. CDR3 nucleotides: TGTGCCAGCAGCGCGGGGGGCCGCGAGTACGAGCAGTACTTC.

The rearrangement joins TRBV5-1 to TRBJ2-7; no definite D call. The germline V gene has CDR1 SGHRS and CDR2 YFSETQ. V dropped 0 bases and J dropped 2 bases, with 9 bases sitting between them. The CDR3 is made up of 14 amino acids. In nucleotides, the CDR3 is TGCGCCAGCAGCTTGGGTACTACAACCTACGAGCAGTACTTC. Translating gives CASSLGTTTYEQYF.

This chain connects TRBV28 to TRBJ2-6; 9 nucleotides agree with TRBD1. Trimming at V came to 3 bases and at J to 1 base, leaving 7 bases not matched to a gene. CDR3 size: 18 residues. CDR1 is MDHEN and CDR2 is SYDVKM in the germline V gene. This chain's CDR3 is CASSLKTGGGSGANVLTF. The CDR3 DNA is TGTGCCAGCAGTTTGAAGACAGGGGGTGGTTCTGGGGCCAACGTCCTGACTTTC.

The chain is built from TRBV18 and TRBJ2-1; tentative D call: TRBD2 (5 bases). There are 17 residues in the CDR3. Looked up from germline, CDR1 is KGHSH and CDR2 is LQKENI. Trimming stripped 3 bases from V and 7 bases from J, with 22 bases between. The CDR3 spells CASSPLVPSPISNEQFF. CDR3 sequence (DNA): TGTGCCAGCTCACCGCTCGTACCTAGCCCGATTTCGAATGAGCAGTTCTTC.

The chain has TRBV29-1 and TRBJ2-1; possibly TRBD1 for D (6 bases). Trimming cost V 3 bases and J 12 bases, with 9 bases left between them. Germline V gene lookup returns CDR1 SQVTM and CDR2 ANQGSEA. The CDR3 length is 10 residues. The CDR3 here is CSVEGAGQFF. CDR3 bases: TGCAGCGTTGAGGGGGCAGGGCAGTTCTTC.